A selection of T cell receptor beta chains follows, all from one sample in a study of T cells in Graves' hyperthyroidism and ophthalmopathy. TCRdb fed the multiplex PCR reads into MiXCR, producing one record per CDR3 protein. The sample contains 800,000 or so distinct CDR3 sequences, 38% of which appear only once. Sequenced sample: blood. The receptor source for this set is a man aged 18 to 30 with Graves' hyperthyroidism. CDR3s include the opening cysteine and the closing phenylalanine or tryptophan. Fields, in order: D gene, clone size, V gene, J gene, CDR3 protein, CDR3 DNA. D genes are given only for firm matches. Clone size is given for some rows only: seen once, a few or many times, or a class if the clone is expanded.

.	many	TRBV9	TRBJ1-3	CASSVGTAGNTIYF	TGTGCCAGCAGCGTCGGGACCGCTGGAAACACCATATATTTT
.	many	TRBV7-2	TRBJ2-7	CASSPSGTVDEQYF	TGTGCCAGCAGCCCATCCGGGACGGTCGACGAGCAGTACTTC
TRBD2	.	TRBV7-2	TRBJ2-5	CAWQIAGATKTQYF	TGTGCCTGGCAGATAGCGGGAGCGACCAAGACCCAGTACTTC
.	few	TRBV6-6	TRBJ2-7	CASSYWGPSYEQYF	TGTGCCAGCAGTTACTGGGGCCCGTCCTACGAGCAGTACTTC
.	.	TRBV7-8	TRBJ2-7	CASSSPVTDHYEQYF	TGTGCCAGCAGCTCTCCAGTGACGGACCACTACGAGCAGTACTTC
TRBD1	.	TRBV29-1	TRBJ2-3	CSPAVRDRGGPDTQYF	TGCAGCCCTGCGGTACGGGACAGGGGAGGTCCAGATACGCAGTATTTT
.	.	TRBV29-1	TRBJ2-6	CSAGQGGGANVLTF	TGCAGCGCCGGCCAGGGGGGTGGGGCCAACGTCCTGACTTTC
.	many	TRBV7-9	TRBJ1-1	CASSFAPMNTEAFF	TGTGCCAGCAGCTTCGCTCCCATGAACACTGAAGCTTTCTTT
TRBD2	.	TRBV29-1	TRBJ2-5	CSMNQGGYQETQYF	TGCAGCATGAATCAGGGAGGGTACCAAGAGACCCAGTACTTC
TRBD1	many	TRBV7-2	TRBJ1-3	CASSAGQAGNTIYF	TGTGCCAGCAGCGCCGGACAGGCCGGAAACACCATATATTTT
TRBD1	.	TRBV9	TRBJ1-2	CASSATGEDYGYTF	TGTGCCAGCAGCGCGACAGGGGAGGACTATGGCTACACCTTC
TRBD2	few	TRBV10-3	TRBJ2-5	CASLGTSGSSLEETQYF	TGTGCCAGCCTCGGGACTAGCGGGTCATCTTTGGAAGAGACCCAGTACTTC
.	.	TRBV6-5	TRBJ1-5	CASSSDARDKGQPQHF	TGTGCCAGCAGTTCCGACGCCCGGGACAAGGGTCAGCCCCAGCATTTT
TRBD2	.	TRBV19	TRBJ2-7	CASSMGLAGVEQYF	TGTGCCAGTAGTATGGGACTAGCGGGAGTGGAGCAGTACTTC
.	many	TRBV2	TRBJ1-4	CASLRGEKLFF	TGTGCCAGCCTGAGGGGGGAAAAACTGTTTTTT
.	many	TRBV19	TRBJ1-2	CASSMGGVDGYTF	TGTGCCAGTAGTATGGGCGGGGTCGATGGCTACACCTTC
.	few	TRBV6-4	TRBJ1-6	CASSDSGREVANSPLHF	TGTGCCAGCAGTGACTCGGGCAGGGAGGTCGCTAATTCACCCCTCCACTTT
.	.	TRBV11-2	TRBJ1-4	CASSFGQSFNEKLFF	TGTGCCAGCAGCTTCGGACAGAGCTTTAATGAAAAACTGTTTTTT
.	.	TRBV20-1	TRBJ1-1	CSATGEGTEAFF	TGCAGTGCTACCGGGGAGGGCACTGAAGCTTTCTTT
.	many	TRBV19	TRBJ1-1	CASSWRGNEAFF	TGTGCCAGTAGTTGGAGGGGGAATGAAGCTTTCTTT
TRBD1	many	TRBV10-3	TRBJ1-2	CAISAGGDGYTF	TGTGCCATCAGTGCAGGGGGCGATGGCTACACCTTC
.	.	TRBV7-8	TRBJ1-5	CASSKGGQSSNQPQHF	TGTGCCAGCAGCAAAGGAGGACAGTCTAGCAATCAGCCCCAGCATTTT
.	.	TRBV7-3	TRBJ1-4	CASSHNGNTEKLFF	TGTGCCAGCAGTCATAATGGGAACACTGAAAAACTGTTTTTT
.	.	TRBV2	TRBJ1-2	CASSGMVYYGYTF	TGTGCCAGCAGTGGCATGGTCTACTATGGCTACACCTTC
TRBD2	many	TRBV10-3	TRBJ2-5	CAISEMGEGTQYF	TGTGCCATCAGTGAAATGGGGGAGGGGACCCAGTACTTC
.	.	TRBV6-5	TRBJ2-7	CASSYRQGSLWEQYF	TGTGCCAGCAGTTACCGTCAGGGCTCGCTGTGGGAGCAGTACTTC
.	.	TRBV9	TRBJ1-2	CASSLMGGGYTF	TGTGCCAGCAGTTTAATGGGTGGAGGCTACACCTTC
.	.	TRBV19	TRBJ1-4	CASSPQSFNEKLFF	TGTGCCAGTAGTCCCCAGTCGTTTAATGAAAAACTGTTTTTT
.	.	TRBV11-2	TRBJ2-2	CASSLDRATTGELFF	TGTGCCAGCAGCTTAGATCGGGCTACCACCGGGGAGCTGTTTTTT
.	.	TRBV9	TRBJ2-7	CASAPREMKGEQYF	TGTGCCAGCGCCCCCCGGGAGATGAAGGGCGAGCAGTACTTC
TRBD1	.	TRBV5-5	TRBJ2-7	CASSLEAGQGSYEQYF	TGTGCCAGCAGCTTGGAGGCGGGACAGGGATCCTACGAGCAGTACTTC
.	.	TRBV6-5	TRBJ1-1	CASSPGTLVTEAFF	TGTGCCAGCAGTCCCGGGACTCTAGTAACTGAAGCTTTCTTT
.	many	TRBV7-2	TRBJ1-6	CASSPMMDSPLHF	TGTGCCAGCAGCCCAATGATGGATTCACCCCTCCACTTT
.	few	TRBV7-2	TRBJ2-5	CASSPRGYQETQYF	TGCGCCAGCAGCCCCCGGGGGTACCAAGAGACCCAGTACTTC
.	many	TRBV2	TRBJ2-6	CASSAGRGANVLTF	TGTGCCAGCAGTGCTGGGAGAGGGGCCAACGTCCTGACTTTC
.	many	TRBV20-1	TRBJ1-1	CSARDRARSTEAFF	TGCAGTGCTAGAGATAGAGCTCGTAGCACTGAAGCTTTCTTT
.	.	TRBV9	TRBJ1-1	CVSSVEGETEAFF	TGTGTCAGCAGCGTAGAGGGTGAGACTGAAGCTTTCTTT
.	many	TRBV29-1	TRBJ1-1	CSVIRRGMNTEAFF	TGCAGCGTTATACGACGAGGGATGAACACTGAAGCTTTCTTT
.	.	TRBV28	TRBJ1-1	CASSFPGSGTEAFF	TGTGCCAGCAGTTTTCCAGGGAGTGGCACTGAAGCTTTCTTT
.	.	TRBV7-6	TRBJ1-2	CASSLGPLRREDYGYTF	TGTGCCAGCAGCCTAGGACCCTTGCGCAGGGAGGATTATGGCTACACCTTC
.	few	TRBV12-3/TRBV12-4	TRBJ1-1	CASSSYIDSEAFF	TGTGCCAGCAGTTCATATATCGATTCTGAAGCTTTCTTT
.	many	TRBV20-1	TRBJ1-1	CSASRTEAFF	TGCAGTGCTAGTCGCACTGAAGCTTTCTTT
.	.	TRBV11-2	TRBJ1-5	CASSQGGDGTQPQHF	TGTGCCAGCAGCCAAGGGGGGGATGGGACTCAGCCCCAGCATTTT
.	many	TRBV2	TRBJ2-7	CASSDDGHLTYEQYF	TGTGCCAGCAGTGATGACGGACACCTAACCTACGAGCAGTACTTC
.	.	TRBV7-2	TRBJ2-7	CASSLNLVSGYEQYF	TGTGCCAGCAGCTTAAATCTAGTGTCCGGCTACGAGCAGTACTTC
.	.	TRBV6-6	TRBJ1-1	CASRLTRTEAFF	TGTGCCAGCCGACTAACTCGGACTGAAGCTTTCTTT
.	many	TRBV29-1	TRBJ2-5	CSVGPAQETQYF	TGCAGCGTTGGCCCCGCCCAAGAGACCCAGTACTTC
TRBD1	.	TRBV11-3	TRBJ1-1	CASSSRDRPSGFF	TGTGCCAGCAGCTCCCGGGACAGACCCTCAGGTTTCTTT
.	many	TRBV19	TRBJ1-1	CASSISADTEAFF	TGTGCCAGTAGTATAAGCGCAGACACTGAAGCTTTCTTT
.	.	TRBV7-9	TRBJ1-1	CASSLPAGTLEAFF	TGTGCCAGCAGCCTACCCGCAGGGACGCTTGAAGCTTTCTTT
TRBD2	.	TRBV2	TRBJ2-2	CASSPPSSGITGELFF	TGTGCCAGCTCACCACCCTCTAGCGGGATCACCGGGGAGCTGTTTTTT
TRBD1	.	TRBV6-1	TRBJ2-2	CASHRGQYSNTGELFF	TGTGCCAGCCACAGGGGGCAGTACTCGAACACCGGGGAGCTGTTTTTT
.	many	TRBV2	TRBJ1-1	CASSGGVGAFF	TGTGCCAGCAGCGGAGGGGTGGGAGCTTTCTTT
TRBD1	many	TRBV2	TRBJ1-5	CASSLDRTSNQPQHF	TGTGCCAGCAGCCTGGACAGGACTAGCAATCAGCCCCAGCATTTT
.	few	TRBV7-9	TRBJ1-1	CASSPGATNTEAFF	TGTGCCAGCAGCCCTGGAGCTACTAACACTGAAGCTTTCTTT